Described below is a single T cell receptor beta chain sequence and its context. Its antigen specificity is not known. No much larger clone is present one base from it, and per-base qualities are unavailable. CD4+ T cells from unexposed donors were collected before the COVID-19 pandemic (2011-2018). After approximately 11 days of culture, CD4+ T cells were isolated with the EasySep CD4+ T cell isolation kit. As cell numbers permitted, CD4+ T cells from unexposed donors were tested for reactivity to SARS-CoV-2 S and N and to four common cold coronavirus spike pools. Each well held 2 million to 2.5 million PBMCs cultured in IMDM containing 5% human AB serum and around 10 IU/ml IL-2. Half of the culture medium was replaced with fresh IL-2-containing medium on days 3 and 7. In general, triplicate replicate wells were used for every peptide culture condition. The leukapheresis product for the unexposed donors was obtained through commercial purchase. PBMCs were isolated from leukapheresis product or whole blood by Ficoll-Paque PLUS gradient centrifugation. PBMCs were either cryopreserved at -140 degrees C or used fresh in the expansion assay. The QIAamp Micro DNA Kit was used to extract genomic DNA from the CD4+ T cells.

The sample belongs to a study of CD4 T cells in relation to SARS-CoV-2 and coronaviruses (dated by TCRdb to the early 2020s). Study-level background: In the ViraFEST assay, PBMCs were cultured with antigen for about eleven days, after which TCR beta CDR3s were sequenced to identify clonal expansions specific to the antigen. An HIV-1 Nef peptide pool or a culture without peptide was used as the negative reference condition. HLA restriction was mapped for shared crossreactive spike epitopes using patient-derived lymphoblastoid cell lines. The study assessed, at the TCR clonotype level, memory CD4+ T cell crossreactivity between SARS-CoV-2 and common cold coronavirus spike proteins. The Adaptive Biotechnologies TCR-sequencing kit was used for samples from a few pre-COVID donors and for the naive versus memory experiments, whereas the other data were Illumina-based. Expansion assays from other donors in the study were sequenced with a different, Illumina-based TCR-beta assay.

The library came from the immunoSEQ multiplex PCR assay. Concerning the study's data processing: Preprocessing removed nonproductive sequences and CDR3s not starting with C, not ending with F or W, or shorter than 7 amino acids. Antigen-specific clonotypes were called with the MANAFEST web app on the basis of expansion relative to the reference and to other culture wells. A clone counted as positive if significantly expanded in 2 of 3 replicate wells versus the reference culture at FDR below 0.05. Positive clones also required significant expansion versus all other tandem wells and an odds ratio above 5. After three terminal residues were trimmed from each end, CDR3 homology was quantified as pairwise Levenshtein distance using the stringdist R package. TCRdb's version of the immuneACCESS table is confined to in-frame rearrangements and falls short of the full clone set. An unresolved V gene accounts for under half of the shortfall where checked; the remainder is of unknown origin. V, J and clone size were drawn from that table, and D and trimming were deduced from the DNA. The sample table shows 20,000 to 25,000 clones, and approximately 68% are seen once. The leading ten clones occupy roughly 19% of the sample.

Overall results and qualifications from the work: Small numbers of patients and of tested TCRs were a limitation of the study. Because the crossreactivity analysis focused on spike protein, crossreactivity against other viral proteins was not assessed. Memory CD4+ clonotypes crossrecognizing SARS-CoV-2 and at least one common cold coronavirus spike were found in around 65% of donors. Significantly weaker SARS-CoV-2-driven expansion was shown by crossreactive clones than by monoreactive clones, consistent with antigenic imprinting. No donor contributed both pre-pandemic and post-infection samples, which limited tracing the source of pre-existing responses.

Trimmed from V: 7 bases; trimmed from J: 4 bases; junction bases lacking a gene match: 10. Taken from the germline V gene, the CDR1 and CDR2 loops are MNHEY and SVGEGT. Its CDR3 holds 14 amino acids, cysteine through phenylalanine. The read is trimmed to its CDR3 DNA, 42 bases read in frame from base 1. The rearranged chain carries TRBV6-2 or TRBV6-3 and TRBJ2-7; 7 of the junction bases match TRBD1. The clonotype comes from a human donor in good health. The sample was CD4+ T cells from PBMCs, cultured in vitro. The DNA sequence is as follows: TGTGCCAGCACCCCGCCGGGACAGCTTTACGAGCAGTACTTC. It is translated as CASTPPGQLYEQYF.